Shown below are 16 T cell receptor beta chains from a single sample sequenced in a study of shared clonotypes between healthy human individuals. Produced via immunoSEQ multiplex PCR; TCRdb's table is partial and in-frame only. The data show about 1.1 million clones, with about four fifths seen just once and 0.55% to 0.7% held by the top ten. Sequenced sample: memory CD4+ T cells from PBMCs. As to subset: CD45RA-negative fraction. The receptors here all came from a man younger than 35 in good health. Some clones in this sample may be carry-over from other donors' samples.

A remark on this clone: A read error may be the cause here, since a much bigger clone is one base away. Other DNA sequences of this sample code for an identical CDR3. This rearrangement joins TRBV19 to TRBJ1-2; no clear D. V gave up 3 bases and J gave up 0 bases, with 8 bases separating them. The CDR3 consists of 14 residues. Germline assignment: CDR1 LNHDA and CDR2 SQIVND (reference sequence). The CDR3 nucleotides are TGTGCCAGTAGTATTGGCCAGTCTAACTATGGCTACACCTTC. It is translated as CASSIGQSNYGYTF. Full variable domain (missing parts from reference TRBV19 and TRBJ1-2): DGGITQSPKYLFRKEGQNVTLSCEQNLNHDAMYWYRQDPGQGLRLIYYSQIVNDFQKGDIAEGYSVSREKKESFPLTVTSAQKNPTAFYLCASSIGQSNYGYTFGSGTRLTVV.

This chain uses TRBV2 with TRBJ1-5; no clear D gene. This CDR3 comprises 12 residues. Trimming stripped 4 bases from V and 7 bases from J, with 8 bases between. Germline V gene sequence: CDR1 SNHLY, CDR2 FYNNEI. The CDR3 protein is CASSGGVQPQHF. The CDR3 coding sequence is TGTGCCAGCAGTGGTGGGGTCCAGCCCCAGCATTTT.

J is TRBJ1-2 and V is TRBV23-1, with TRBD1 matching over 7 bases. TRBV23-1 is an open reading frame whose function is uncertain. J gave up 5 bases and V 2 bases, and 5 bases lay outside the gene matches. The CDR3 length is 14 residues. CDR3 in amino acids: CASSQTGQDYGYTF. Written as DNA, the CDR3 is TGCGCCAGCAGTCAAACCGGACAGGATTATGGCTACACCTTC.

Turning to this clone: This may arise from a read error, as a much more abundant clone is one base away. The rearrangement uses TRBV28 and TRBJ2-7; D tentatively reads TRBD1 or TRBD2 (5 bases each). Germline V gene data show CDR1 as MDHEN and CDR2 as SYDVKM. This CDR3 has 13 amino acids. CDR3 sequence reads: CASSLSPRESECF. The DNA for the CDR3 is TGTGCCAGCAGTTTATCGCCCAGGGAGTCGGAGTGCTTC.

On this clone: Other DNA sequences of this sample code for an identical CDR3. V gene TRBV7-3 combines with J gene TRBJ2-7; 7 bases align to TRBD1. V shed 1 base and J 3 bases; nucleotides not matched to a gene: 6. Germline V CDR1 and CDR2: SGHTA, FQGTGA. The CDR3 runs to 15 residues. The CDR3 nucleotides are TGTGCCAGCAGCTTAAACCCGGGACAGAGCTACGAGCAGTACTTC. Its translation is CASSLNPGQSYEQYF.

The chain links TRBV14 to TRBJ1-2; D is uncertain. The length of the CDR3 is 12 residues. Germline CDR1 SGHDN, CDR2 FVKESK. V lost 1 base to trimming and J lost 8 bases, with 8 bases between them. The CDR3 is CASSQAYWGYTF. CDR3 nucleotides: TGTGCCAGCAGCCAAGCTTATTGGGGCTACACCTTC.

As to this clone: This specimen includes other DNA sequences encoding the same CDR3. This chain joins TRBV28 and TRBJ2-7; unclear D gene. This CDR3 spans 13 amino acids. The ends were cut back, 6 bases at V and 6 bases at J, with 15 bases in the middle. Germline V gives CDR1 MDHEN, CDR2 SYDVKM. The CDR3 region has the DNA TGTGCCAGCAGCCTGACGGGCTTGGGCGAGCAGTACTTC. It specifies CASSLTGLGEQYF.

The CDR3 protein is CASSPITNEQFF. CDR3 nucleotides: TGTGCCAGCAGCCCAATAACCAATGAGCAGTTCTTC. This chain connects TRBV7-9 to TRBJ2-1; D unresolved. Per germline, CDR1 SEHNR and CDR2 FQNEAQ (reference sequence). This CDR3 has 12 residues. V was clipped by 5 bases and J by 6 bases, with 8 bases between them.

The V and J genes are TRBV30 and TRBJ1-2, with D possibly matching TRBD1 (6 bases). CDR3 size: 12 residues. Germline CDR1 GTSNPN, CDR2 SVGIG (reference sequence). V was pared by 4 bases and J by 4 bases, with 10 bases between. CDR3 in DNA: TGTGCCTGGACGGGGGGGCCCTATGGCTACACCTTC. Translating it yields CAWTGGPYGYTF.

Only one count was recorded for this clone. The chain uses TRBV18 and TRBJ1-5, with 10 bases identical to TRBD1. CDR1 is KGHSH, CDR2 LQKENI, per germline. The V and J ends lost 4 bases and 1 base, in that order; junction bases with no gene match: 4. The CDR3 runs 16 residues. The CDR3 reads CASSLRQGASNQPQHF. The CDR3 DNA reads as TGTGCCAGCTCACTGAGACAGGGGGCCAGCAATCAGCCCCAGCATTTT.

Only one count was recorded for this clone. V and J are TRBV19 and TRBJ2-7; 7 positions match TRBD1. Germline CDR1 LNHDA, CDR2 SQIVND (reference sequence). V was pared by 3 bases and J by 5 bases, with 10 bases of the junction left unmatched. The CDR3 runs 15 residues. CDR3: CASSMDRYRSDEQYF. CDR3 coding DNA: TGTGCCAGTAGTATGGACAGGTATCGATCTGACGAGCAGTACTTC.

The gene calls are TRBV7-9 and TRBJ1-2, with TRBD1 matching over 9 bases. The V segment lost 6 bases and the J segment 7 bases; nucleotides outside the gene matches: 18. The CDR3 has 17 residues. Germline V gives CDR1 SEHNR, CDR2 FQNEAQ (reference sequence). The chain's CDR3 is CASSRTQITGGNFGYTF. CDR3 coding DNA: TGTGCCAGCAGTCGAACTCAAATCACAGGGGGCAATTTTGGCTACACCTTC. The whole variable domain, remainder taken from reference TRBV7-9 and TRBJ1-2, is DTGVSQNPRHKITKRGQNVTFRCDPISEHNRLYWYRQTLGQGPEFLTYFQNEAQLEKSRLLSDRFSAERPKGSFSTLEIQRTEQGDSAMYLCASSRTQITGGNFGYTFGSGTRLTVV.

V gene TRBV5-1 combines with J gene TRBJ2-1, with 14 bases lining up with TRBD2. The CDR3 extends over 18 amino acids. The germline gives CDR1 SGHRS, CDR2 YFSETQ. V dropped 0 bases and J dropped 5; count of bases not matched to a gene: 7. The CDR3 protein is CASSLAPGTSGRNNEQFF. CDR3 nucleotide sequence: TGCGCCAGCAGCTTGGCCCCTGGGACTAGCGGGAGAAACAATGAGCAGTTCTTC.

Remarks on this clone: Different DNA sequences within this sample yield the same CDR3. V is TRBV5-1 and J is TRBJ2-1; 7 positions match TRBD2. V trimming: 0 bases; J trimming: 2 bases; junction bases outside the gene matches: 5. The CDR3 runs 16 residues. CDR1 and CDR2 (germline): SGHRS, YFSETQ. For the CDR3, the DNA is TGCGCCAGCAGCTTGGCCCCGGCGGGGGCCTACAATGAGCAGTTCTTC. Translating it yields CASSLAPAGAYNEQFF.

This clone was found once. The V call is TRBV7-9, the J call TRBJ1-5, with 7 bases matching TRBD1. This CDR3 region has 16 residues. V shed 6 bases and J 5 bases; nucleotides not matched to a gene: 13. Germline values: CDR1 SEHNR, CDR2 FQNEAQ (reference sequence). CDR3 nucleotides: TGTGCCAGCAGTCGGGACAGTTGGGGTGGGGATCAGCCCCAGCATTTT. It specifies CASSRDSWGGDQPQHF. The complete variable domain, with remaining parts taken from reference TRBV7-9 and TRBJ1-5, reads DTGVSQNPRHKITKRGQNVTFRCDPISEHNRLYWYRQTLGQGPEFLTYFQNEAQLEKSRLLSDRFSAERPKGSFSTLEIQRTEQGDSAMYLCASSRDSWGGDQPQHFGDGTRLSIL.

This chain uses TRBV5-1 with TRBJ2-2; no firm D call. Germline assignment: CDR1 SGHRS and CDR2 YFSETQ. The ends were cut back, 1 base at V and 4 bases at J, with 14 bases in the middle. CDR3 length equals 16 residues. The CDR3: CASSLSPAGGTGELFF. As DNA, the CDR3 is TGCGCCAGCAGCTTGTCCCCCGCCGGTGGCACCGGGGAGCTGTTTTTT.